What follows is one T cell receptor (beta chain) and its context. TCRdb reprocessed the 5' RACE reads with MiXCR, giving one entry per CDR3 protein. The data hold hundreds of thousands of distinct CDR3 sequences, with over 15% observed a single time. The sample belongs to a study of T-cell memory formation after mild COVID-19. Germline CDR1 and CDR2: SQVTM and ANQGSEA. This CDR3 has 11 amino acids. V lost 0 bases, J lost 4 bases, and 3 bases lay in between. V and J are TRBV29-1 and TRBJ1-2; no definite D call. This TCR was sampled from an adult woman who had mild COVID-19 (a few samples of this study predate the infection). Cell type and time point are not known. Sequenced material: PBMCs or a T cell subset sorted from them (not recorded which). The CDR3 protein is CSVEERYGYTF. CDR3 bases: TGCAGCGTTGAAGAGCGCTATGGCTACACCTTC.